The text below deals with one TCR beta chain. The sample comes from a study of control samples from healthy donors and cancer patients. Sequencing used immunoSEQ multiplex PCR; TCRdb keeps in-frame clones, though not all of them. Of about 140,000 clones listed, 94% are singletons. Germline CDR1 reads MGHRA; CDR2 reads YSYEKL. The trim removed 7 bases at V and 6 bases at J, leaving 17 bases unmatched. CDR3 length: 18 amino acids. The chain employs TRBV4-1 and TRBJ2-1, with 11 bases that match TRBD2. The sample taken for sequencing was blood. The source is a man aged 35 to 55 in good health. The CDR3 reads CASTELLAGVRAPNEQFF. The CDR3 nucleotides are TGCGCCAGCACCGAGCTACTAGCGGGAGTTCGGGCTCCCAATGAGCAGTTCTTC.